A selection of T cell receptor beta chains follows, all from one sample in a study of beta chain features in type 1 diabetes. The protocol was immunoSEQ multiplex PCR, while the TCRdb copy is restricted to in-frame clones and leaves out a portion. The sample holds more than 300,000 clones; approximately 10% are singletons and the top ten take 0.95% to 1.1%. Input material: central memory CD4+ T cells from blood. The receptors shown here come from a man between 25 and 39 years old with type 1 diabetes. Each CDR3 is given with its conserved first and last residue. The D gene is left open where the match is weak. Part of the rows lack a size; the others show once, few, many or a class for expanded clones.

D gene | CDR3 length | clone size | J gene | V gene | CDR3 DNA | CDR3 protein
. | 15 | . | TRBJ1-2 | TRBV4-3 | TGCGCCAGCAGCCAAGATGGTAACAGCTTCTATGGCTACACCTTC | CASSQDGNSFYGYTF
. | 14 | few | TRBJ1-1 | TRBV7-2 | TGTGCCAGCAGCTATACCCACCCTGGGACTGAAGCTTTCTTT | CASSYTHPGTEAFF
TRBD2 | 15 | . | TRBJ2-7 | TRBV11-3 | TGTGCCAGCAGCTGGGGAGGGCCTGGCTCCTACGAGCAGTACTTC | CASSWGGPGSYEQYF
TRBD2 | 17 | . | TRBJ2-1 | TRBV27 | TGTGCCAGCAGTTTCGTTCCAAGCGGGGCCGGGTACAATGAGCAGTTCTTC | CASSFVPSGAGYNEQFF
. | 12 | few | TRBJ2-2 | TRBV11-2 | TGTGCCAGCAGCCCTGAGGGCGGGGAGCTGTTTTTT | CASSPEGGELFF
. | 15 | . | TRBJ2-3 | TRBV7-2 | TGTGCCAGCGGCCCCGGGACAATTACCACAGATACGCAGTATTTT | CASGPGTITTDTQYF
TRBD2 | 15 | . | TRBJ2-3 | TRBV10-2 | TGCGCCAGCAGTTTGCGGGGGGGCATTACAGATACGCAGTATTTT | CASSLRGGITDTQYF
TRBD1 | 13 | few | TRBJ1-4 | TRBV5-4 | TGTGCCAGCGAGGGACAGTCAAAGGAAAAACTGTTTTTT | CASEGQSKEKLFF
. | 13 | . | TRBJ2-7 | TRBV29-1 | TGCAGCCACCAGAGACTTTCCCCCTACGAGCAGTACTTC | CSHQRLSPYEQYF
. | 14 | . | TRBJ1-1 | TRBV6-1 | TGTGCCAGTTCGGCCGGGGAAAAGGACACTGAAGCTTTCTTT | CASSAGEKDTEAFF
TRBD2 | 15 | few | TRBJ2-7 | TRBV6-1 | TGTGCCAGCAGAGAGGGACTAGCGATATCCTACGAGCAGTACTTC | CASREGLAISYEQYF
. | 13 | few | TRBJ2-5 | TRBV19 | TGTGCCAGTAGTGCCTGGGAGCAAGAGACCCAGTACTTC | CASSAWEQETQYF
. | 13 | many | TRBJ1-5 | TRBV4-3 | TGCGCCAGCAGCCAAGATAGCAATCAGCCCCAGCATTTT | CASSQDSNQPQHF
TRBD2 | 16 | . | TRBJ2-5 | TRBV23-1 | TGCGCCAGCAGTCAATCAAGGACTAGCGGGTTAGAGACCCAGTACTTC | CASSQSRTSGLETQYF
. | 14 | few | TRBJ2-5 | TRBV5-1 | TGCGCCAGCACAGAGTCAGTTACGGGAGAGACCCAGTACTTC | CASTESVTGETQYF
TRBD1 | 12 | . | TRBJ1-1 | TRBV5-1 | TGCGCCAGCAGCCCACAGGGGCTAGAAGCTTTCTTT | CASSPQGLEAFF
TRBD2 | 16 | . | TRBJ2-2 | TRBV4-1 | TGCGCCAGCAGCCAAGATGCCAGGCGGGGGTCCGGGGAGCTGTTTTTT | CASSQDARRGSGELFF
TRBD1 | 14 | few | TRBJ1-4 | TRBV2 | TGTGCCAGTACAGGGGACGCGACTAATGAAAAACTGTTTTTT | CASTGDATNEKLFF
TRBD1 | 15 | . | TRBJ1-2 | TRBV5-1 | TGCGCCAGCAGCTTGGATCCAGGGACAGCCTATGGCTACACCTTC | CASSLDPGTAYGYTF
. | 14 | many | TRBJ1-1 | TRBV9 | TGTGCCAGCAGCGTGGACTTCGCGAACACTGAAGCTTTCTTT | CASSVDFANTEAFF
TRBD2 | 15 | . | TRBJ2-5 | TRBV2 | TGTGCCAGCAGTGACGCTAGCGGGGGGCAAGAGACCCAGTACTTC | CASSDASGGQETQYF
TRBD1 | 13 | . | TRBJ2-5 | TRBV5-6 | TGTGCCAGCAGCATACAGGGGACAGAGACCCAGTACTTC | CASSIQGTETQYF
. | 13 | . | TRBJ1-2 | TRBV7-8 | TGTGCCAGCAGCTCTGGAACGACCTATGGCTACACCTTC | CASSSGTTYGYTF
TRBD1 | 14 | few | TRBJ1-2 | TRBV5-1 | TGCGCCAGCAGCCCGGGACAGGGCGAAAATGGCTACACCTTC | CASSPGQGENGYTF
TRBD2 | 17 | many | TRBJ2-7 | TRBV5-4 | TGTGCCAGCAGCTTGAAATCCGGGGGGTCACGTACCCACGAGCAGTACTTC | CASSLKSGGSRTHEQYF
. | 14 | few | TRBJ2-3 | TRBV19 | TGTGCCAGTAGTCAGAAGCGGGCGAGTGGTACGCAGTATTTT | CASSQKRASGTQYF
. | 18 | . | TRBJ1-4 | TRBV5-1 | TGCGCCAGCAGCCGAAATAGTCCGACCGGGACACCGAATGAAAAACTGTTTTTT | CASSRNSPTGTPNEKLFF
TRBD2 | 16 | . | TRBJ2-3 | TRBV7-8 | TGTGCCAGCAGCTTAGAAGGACTAGCGGCGCGGGATACGCAGTATTTT | CASSLEGLAARDTQYF
. | 14 | . | TRBJ2-7 | TRBV7-2 | TGTGCCAGCAGCTTCAAAGGGGAAACAAACGAGCAGTACTTC | CASSFKGETNEQYF
. | 16 | few | TRBJ2-6 | TRBV7-2 | TGTGCCAGCAGCTTAGCGTTAGCGGAAGGGGCCAACGTCCTGACTTTC | CASSLALAEGANVLTF
. | 17 | . | TRBJ2-7 | TRBV7-2 | TGTGCCAGCAGCCCCTCAAGGGGGGAAGAACGGAGCTACGAGCAGTACTTC | CASSPSRGEERSYEQYF
TRBD1 | 17 | few | TRBJ1-3 | TRBV18 | TGTGCCAGCTCTCTTGGACAGGGGAAGACCTCTGGAAACACCATATATTTT | CASSLGQGKTSGNTIYF